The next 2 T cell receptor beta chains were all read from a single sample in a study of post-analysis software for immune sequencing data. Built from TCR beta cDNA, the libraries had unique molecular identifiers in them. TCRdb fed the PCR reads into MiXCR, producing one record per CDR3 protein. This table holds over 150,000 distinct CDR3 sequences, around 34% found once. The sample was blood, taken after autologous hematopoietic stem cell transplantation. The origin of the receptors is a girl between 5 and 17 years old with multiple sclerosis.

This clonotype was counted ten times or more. The CDR3 DNA reads TGCAGCGTTGATGCACAGGGGGGTAAGGGATACGGCTACACCTTC. This gives the protein CSVDAQGGKGYGYTF. J is TRBJ1-2 and V is TRBV29-1, with 8 bases fitting TRBD1. The germline V gene encodes CDR1 SQVTM and CDR2 ANQGSEA. The CDR3 length is 15 residues. Losses at the gene ends were 3 bases for V and 8 bases for J; bases not matched to a gene: 14.

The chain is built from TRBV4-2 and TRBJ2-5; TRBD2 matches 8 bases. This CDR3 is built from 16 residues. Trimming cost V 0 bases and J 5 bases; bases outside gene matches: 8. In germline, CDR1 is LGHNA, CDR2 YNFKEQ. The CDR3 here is CASSQEPGLGVETQYF. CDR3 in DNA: TGTGCCAGCAGCCAAGAGCCGGGACTAGGCGTGGAGACCCAGTACTTC.